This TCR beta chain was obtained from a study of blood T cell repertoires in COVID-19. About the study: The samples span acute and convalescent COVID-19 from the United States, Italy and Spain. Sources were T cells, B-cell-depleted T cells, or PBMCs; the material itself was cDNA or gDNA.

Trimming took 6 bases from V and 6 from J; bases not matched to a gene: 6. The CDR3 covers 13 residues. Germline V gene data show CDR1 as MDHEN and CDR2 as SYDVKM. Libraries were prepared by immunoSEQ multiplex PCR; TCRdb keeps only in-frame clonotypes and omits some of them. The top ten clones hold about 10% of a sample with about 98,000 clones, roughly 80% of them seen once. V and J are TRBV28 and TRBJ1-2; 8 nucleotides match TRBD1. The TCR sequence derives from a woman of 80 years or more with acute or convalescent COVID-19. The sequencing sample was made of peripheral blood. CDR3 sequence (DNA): TGTGCCAGCAGCTTAGACAGGGGTAATGGCTACACCTTC. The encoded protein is CASSLDRGNGYTF.